One sample yielded the 26 T cell receptor beta chains listed below, sequenced in a study of T cell changes during pregnancy in multiple sclerosis (dated by TCRdb to 2018 to 2020). Receptor amplification or capture employed the immunoSEQ multiplex PCR assay. In TCRdb, the immuneACCESS table is reduced to in-frame sequences with V and J assigned. These tables do not hold every clone; where another copy was compared, an unresolved V gene accounts for under half, and the others remain unexplained. This sample holds around 57,000 clones; 90% were observed only once. Approximately 6.1% of the sample lies in the top ten. Sequencing used peripheral blood, obtained in the third trimester of pregnancy. Source of these receptors: a female donor in good health, enrolled as a control in a pregnancy study.

In regard to this clone: Mismatch with germline at one junction end may stem from a read error. V and J are TRBV7-7 and TRBJ2-5; 7 bases are shared with TRBD2. The CDR3 length is 15 residues. Germline lookup yields CDR1 SSHAT and CDR2 FNYEAQ (reference sequence). The CDR3 loop is CASSHSSGGGETQYF. In nucleotides, the CDR3 is TGTGCTAGCAGCCATTCTAGCGGAGGAGGAGAGACCCAGTACTTC.

This sequence joins TRBV19 and TRBJ2-7; D remains ambiguous. Germline CDR1 LNHDA, CDR2 SQIVND (reference sequence). The V gene lost 5 bases and the J gene lost 6 bases, with 23 bases spanning the gap. The CDR3 extends over 16 amino acids. The chain's CDR3 is CASSPIPSLPVPEQYF. CDR3 coding DNA: TGTGCCAGTAGTCCGATACCTTCACTCCCTGTACCCGAGCAGTACTTC. Drawing the rest from reference TRBV19 and TRBJ2-7, the complete variable domain is DGGITQSPKYLFRKEGQNVTLSCEQNLNHDAMYWYRQDPGQGLRLIYYSQIVNDFQKGDIAEGYSVSREKKESFPLTVTSAQKNPTAFYLCASSPIPSLPVPEQYFGPGTRLTVT.

The chain links TRBV27 to TRBJ2-7; 9 nucleotides align to TRBD2. Unmatched junction bases numbered 5, after V lost 8 bases and J lost 3 bases. Germline CDR1 is MNHEY and CDR2 is SMNVEV (reference sequence). This CDR3 is 13 amino acids long. As DNA, the CDR3 is TGTGCCAGCGGGATAGCGGGAGTCTACGAGCAGTACTTC. Its translation: CASGIAGVYEQYF.

The rearrangement uses TRBV18 and TRBJ2-7; 7 nucleotides line up with TRBD2. The CDR3 totals 15 residues. CDR1 and CDR2 (germline): KGHSH, LQKENI. V was pared by 0 bases and J by 4 bases, with 6 bases of the junction left unmatched. The CDR3 region is CASSPPGLPLYEQYF. CDR3 coding DNA: TGTGCCAGCTCACCACCGGGACTACCCCTTTACGAGCAGTACTTC.

This rearrangement joins TRBV20-1 to TRBJ2-7, with 7 nucleotides matching TRBD1. CDR1 DFQATT and CDR2 SNEGSKA come from the germline V gene (reference sequence). This CDR3 is 11 amino acids long. The CDR3 sequence: CSRDRHYEQYF. CDR3 bases: TGCAGCCGGGACAGACACTACGAGCAGTACTTC.

The chain is built from TRBV29-1 and TRBJ2-5, with 7 positions matching TRBD1. The CDR3 has 13 residues. Germline values: CDR1 SQVTM, CDR2 ANQGSEA. V shed 7 bases and J 0 bases; nucleotides not matched to a gene: 5. As DNA, the CDR3 is TGCAGCGCGGGACAGTCATACCAAGAGACCCAGTACTTC. Amino acids: CSAGQSYQETQYF.

The chain uses TRBV2 and TRBJ1-3; 9 bases match TRBD1. V lost 4 bases to trimming and J lost 1 base; unmatched junction nucleotides: 2. Germline values: CDR1 SNHLY, CDR2 FYNNEI. The CDR3 loop spans 15 amino acids. Here the CDR3 DNA reads TGTGCCAGCAGTGGACAGGGGGTTTCTGGAAACACCATATATTTT. Amino acids: CASSGQGVSGNTIYF.

The chain has TRBV10-1 and TRBJ2-2; the D is unclear. V was trimmed by 8 bases and J by 3 bases, leaving 7 bases between them. This CDR3 region has 12 residues. CDR1 and CDR2 from the germline V gene are WNHNN and SYGVQD (reference sequence). In DNA form, the CDR3 reads TGCGCCAGCTGCCAGGACACCGGGGAGCTGTTTTTT. Translation gives CASCQDTGELFF.

The chain has TRBV14 and TRBJ2-3, with D unresolved. This CDR3 contains 19 residues. V was pared by 0 bases and J by 1 base, with 20 bases between. CDR1 and CDR2 (germline): SGHDN, FVKESK. The CDR3 DNA is TGTGCCAGCAGCCAAGATACTTCCCCCGCCATAAGAGGCACAGATACGCAGTATTTT. Translating gives CASSQDTSPAIRGTDTQYF.

The chain combines TRBV2 with TRBJ1-2, with 12 bases lining up with TRBD1. This CDR3 is built from 15 residues. Germline V gives CDR1 SNHLY, CDR2 FYNNEI. V was clipped by 4 bases and J by 7 bases; unmatched bases: 7. CDR3 DNA: TGTGCCAGCAGTGCCTTGGGACAGGGGGCGTCTGGCTACACCTTC. This gives the protein CASSALGQGASGYTF.

The chain combines TRBV10-2 with TRBJ1-1, with D possibly matching TRBD1 (5 bases). Deletions cut 3 bases from V and 4 bases from J, with 15 bases between. The CDR3 contains 15 residues. Per the germline V gene, CDR1 is WSHSY and CDR2 is SAAADI. CDR3 sequence reads: CASSDLTDDATEAFF. In nucleotides, the CDR3 is TGCGCCAGCAGTGACCTGACAGACGACGCCACTGAAGCTTTCTTT.

CDR3 sequence: CSVFRTGGGDTEAFF. CDR3 sequence (DNA): TGCAGCGTTTTTCGGACGGGAGGAGGGGACACTGAAGCTTTCTTT. The chain uses TRBV29-1 and TRBJ1-1, with a tentative D call TRBD1 (5 bases). There are 15 residues in the CDR3. Germline assignment: CDR1 SQVTM and CDR2 ANQGSEA. V lost 5 bases, J lost 3 bases, and 19 bases lay in between.

The chain is built from TRBV5-1 and TRBJ2-5, with TRBD1 identical over 8 bases. From germline, CDR1 is SGHRS and CDR2 YFSETQ. The CDR3 totals 17 residues. The ends lost 0 bases at V and 4 bases at J; junction bases unmatched: 11. The CDR3 region has the DNA TGCGCCAGCAGCTTGGAACCCCCAGGGGGCTCGCGAGAGACCCAGTACTTC. Residues: CASSLEPPGGSRETQYF.

This clone was observed a single time. V gene TRBV6-1 combines with J gene TRBJ2-5, with 7 bases matching TRBD2. Germline V gene lookup returns CDR1 MNHNS and CDR2 SASEGT. This CDR3 has 15 amino acids. Trimming cost V 0 bases and J 5 bases; bases outside gene matches: 6. The chain's CDR3 is CASSEAPGRAETQYF. Written as DNA, the CDR3 is TGTGCCAGCAGTGAAGCACCGGGGAGGGCGGAGACCCAGTACTTC.

This chain links TRBV27 with TRBJ2-5, with D perhaps TRBD2 (5 bases). Germline V CDR1 and CDR2: MNHEY, SMNVEV (reference sequence). The ends were cut back, 5 bases at V and 5 bases at J, with 15 bases in the middle. This CDR3 contains 14 residues. The CDR3 coding sequence is TGTGCCAGCAGTCTAATAGCGAATGGGGAGACCCAGTACTTC. This translates into CASSLIANGETQYF.

V usage is TRBV9 and J usage is TRBJ1-6; D uncertain. The CDR3 consists of 14 residues. The germline gives CDR1 SGDLS, CDR2 YYNGEE. The V gene lost 3 bases and the J gene lost 11 bases, with 15 bases spanning the gap. The CDR3 reads CASSAGGSWAPLHF. DNA for the CDR3: TGTGCCAGCAGCGCGGGAGGGTCCTGGGCACCCCTCCACTTT.

The chain has TRBV5-1 and TRBJ1-2, with D perhaps matching TRBD1 (5 bases). V lost 1 base, J lost 10 bases, and 23 bases lay in between. The V gene's germline CDR1 is SGHRS and CDR2 YFSETQ. The CDR3 spans 16 residues. CDR3 in amino acids: CASSLKPVGQGGVYTF. The CDR3 nucleotides read TGCGCCAGCAGCTTGAAGCCGGTCGGGCAGGGTGGAGTCTACACCTTC.

This clone has more than one count but fewer than ten. This sequence joins TRBV7-9 and TRBJ1-2; D not certain. CDR1 and CDR2 (germline): SEHNR, FQNEAQ (reference sequence). The CDR3 totals 13 residues. V was cut by 3 bases and J by 2 bases, with 7 bases left in between. Here the CDR3 reads CASSFPGNYGYTF. The CDR3, as DNA: TGTGCCAGCAGCTTCCCAGGAAACTATGGCTACACCTTC.

This chain links TRBV11-3 with TRBJ1-1; 7 bases map to TRBD1. This CDR3 has 14 amino acids. Looked up from germline, CDR1 is SGHNT and CDR2 is YENEEA. With 5 bases clipped from V and 1 base from J, the junction kept 4 bases outside the gene matches. The chain's CDR3 is CASSDRDRNTEAFF. The CDR3 DNA is TGTGCCAGCAGCGACCGGGACAGGAACACTGAAGCTTTCTTT.

The rearrangement links TRBV30 to TRBJ1-2; possibly TRBD1 for D (6 bases). Per the germline V gene, CDR1 is GTSNPN and CDR2 is SVGIG (reference sequence). CDR3 length: 16 residues. Trimming removed 3 bases from V and 3 bases from J, with 20 bases in between. The chain's CDR3 is CAWRGPGHHNDYGYTF. The CDR3 coding sequence is TGTGCCTGGAGGGGTCCGGGACACCACAACGACTATGGCTACACCTTC.

The chain combines TRBV27 with TRBJ1-1; D remains ambiguous. The V end lost 0 bases, the J end lost 0 bases, and 8 bases lay between the germline ends. The CDR3 totals 15 residues. Germline V gene sequence: CDR1 MNHEY, CDR2 SMNVEV (reference sequence). The DNA of the CDR3 is TGTGCCAGCAGTTTATCACAGAGTATGAACACTGAAGCTTTCTTT. The encoded protein is CASSLSQSMNTEAFF.

The V call is TRBV19, the J call TRBJ2-3, with D possibly TRBD2 on 6 matching bases. The V gene's germline CDR1 is LNHDA and CDR2 SQIVND (reference sequence). The CDR3 runs to 15 residues. V lost 1 base and J lost 2, with 10 bases in between. CDR3 DNA: TGTGCCAGTAGTATAGTCCAGGGACTCACAGATACGCAGTATTTT. This sequence encodes CASSIVQGLTDTQYF.

This chain links TRBV7-6 with TRBJ1-1; D is ambiguous. Trimming left V 0 bases short and J 6 bases short, with 11 bases between. This CDR3 has 14 residues. The V gene's germline CDR1 is SGHVS and CDR2 FNYEAQ. The CDR3 loop is CASSLALASPEAFF. The CDR3 bases are TGTGCCAGCAGCTTAGCGCTAGCGTCTCCTGAAGCTTTCTTT.

This clone was recorded only once. The chain couples TRBV9 to TRBJ2-1, with D perhaps matching TRBD2 (7 bases). V dropped 0 bases and J dropped 0 bases, with 16 bases sitting between them. Per germline, CDR1 SGDLS and CDR2 YYNGEE. This CDR3 is 18 amino acids long. CDR3 nucleotide sequence: TGTGCCAGCAGCGTAGTAGACTTTGGGGGGGCCTCCTACAATGAGCAGTTCTTC. Protein: CASSVVDFGGASYNEQFF.

The chain combines TRBV5-1 with TRBJ2-3, with 7 bases fitting TRBD2. Per the germline V gene, CDR1 is SGHRS and CDR2 is YFSETQ. This CDR3 contains 16 residues. Unmatched junction bases numbered 4, after V lost 0 bases and J lost 0 bases. The CDR3 bases are TGCGCCAGCAGCTTGGAGTCGCGGGGGAGCACAGATACGCAGTATTTT. Its protein product is CASSLESRGSTDTQYF.

This rearrangement joins TRBV6-1 to TRBJ2-1; weak D call: TRBD2 (6 bases). Germline V gene lookup returns CDR1 MNHNS and CDR2 SASEGT. Trimming removed 2 bases from V and 3 bases from J, with 11 bases in between. The CDR3 totals 15 residues. CDR3 in amino acids: CASSEFRGGYNEQFF. As DNA, the CDR3 is TGTGCCAGCAGTGAATTCCGGGGAGGCTACAATGAGCAGTTCTTC.